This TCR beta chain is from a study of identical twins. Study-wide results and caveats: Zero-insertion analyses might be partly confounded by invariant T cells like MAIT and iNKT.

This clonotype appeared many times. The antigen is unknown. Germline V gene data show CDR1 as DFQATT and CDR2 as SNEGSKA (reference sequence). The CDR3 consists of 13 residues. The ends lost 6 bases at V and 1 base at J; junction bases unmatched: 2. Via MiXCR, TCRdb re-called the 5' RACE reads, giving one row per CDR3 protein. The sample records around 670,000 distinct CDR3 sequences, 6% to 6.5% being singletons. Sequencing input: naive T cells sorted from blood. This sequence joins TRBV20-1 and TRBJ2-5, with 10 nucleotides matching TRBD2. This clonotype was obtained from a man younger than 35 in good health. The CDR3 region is CSALAGVQETQYF. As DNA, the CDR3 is TGCAGTGCCCTAGCGGGAGTCCAAGAGACCCAGTACTTC.